A selection of T cell receptor beta chains follows, all from one sample in a study of blood T cell repertoires in COVID-19. Libraries were prepared by immunoSEQ multiplex PCR; TCRdb keeps only in-frame clonotypes and omits some of them. The sample yields about 98,000 clones, 70% to 90% seen once. The sample consisted of peripheral blood. The receptors were sampled from a man aged 60-69 years with acute or convalescent COVID-19. Both conserved end residues are part of each CDR3.

j_gene: TRBJ2-5
v_gene: TRBV3-1/TRBV3-2
CDR3aa: CASSQGRLAGEETQYF

j_gene: TRBJ2-2
v_gene: TRBV7-9
CDR3aa: CASSLAGGSNTGELFF

j_gene: TRBJ1-1
v_gene: TRBV18
CDR3aa: CASSPHDRAGEAFF

j_gene: TRBJ2-5
v_gene: TRBV6-1
CDR3aa: CASSEAGETQYF

j_gene: TRBJ1-2
v_gene: TRBV15
CDR3aa: CATSRGAGASYGYTF

j_gene: TRBJ2-3
v_gene: TRBV15
CDR3aa: CATSNRGEWDTQYF

j_gene: TRBJ1-1
v_gene: TRBV6-5
CDR3aa: CASSPGAGYTEAFF

j_gene: TRBJ2-1
v_gene: TRBV28
CDR3aa: CASPRGNEQFF

j_gene: TRBJ1-1
v_gene: TRBV6-5
CDR3aa: CASSTQGMNTEAFF

j_gene: TRBJ2-1
v_gene: TRBV7-2
CDR3aa: CASSPTGQGHNEQFF

j_gene: TRBJ2-3
v_gene: TRBV19
CDR3aa: CASSNRGPSTDTQYF

j_gene: TRBJ2-6
v_gene: TRBV30
CDR3aa: CAWSEFSGANVLTF

j_gene: TRBJ2-3
v_gene: TRBV11-3
CDR3aa: CASRGAGPDTQYF

j_gene: TRBJ1-2
v_gene: TRBV10-3
CDR3aa: CAISESTPNYGYTF